This T cell receptor beta chain was sequenced in a study of control samples from healthy donors and cancer patients. Using immunoSEQ multiplex PCR, the repertoire was profiled, and TCRdb retains in-frame clones only, with some absent. Of fewer than 20,000 clones listed, 86% are singletons. The CDR3 spans 20 residues. V was clipped by 0 bases and J by 1 base; unmatched bases: 18. The TCR sequence derives from a woman aged 65 to 85 with colorectal cancer. The sequencing input was PBMCs. This chain joins TRBV5-3 and TRBJ2-5, with TRBD2 matching over 7 bases. TRBV5-3 is reported as an ORF; its role is uncertain. DNA of the CDR3: TGTGCCAGAAGCTTGGTGGTGACTAGCCTATGGAGCCTGAGCCAAGAGACCCAGTACTTC. Translating it yields CARSLVVTSLWSLSQETQYF.